This TCR beta chain was captured by sequencing in a study of cytomegalovirus exposure and HLA in healthy donors. Notes on the study in general: Being productive about 87% or about 30% of the time was typical of most TCR beta V segments in an earlier analysis. When a later analysis was performed, an Asian-associated ancestry cluster reportedly had fewer N-insertions than the roughly 690-donor mean.

A note on this clone: Antigen specificity is unknown.

Looked up from germline, CDR1 is MNHEY and CDR2 is SMNVEV (reference sequence). CDR3 length: 14 residues. J lost 8 bases, V lost 6 bases, and 7 bases had no gene match. The PCR was carried out with 60 Vbeta primers and 13 Jbeta primers. Clones were sequenced by immunoSEQ multiplex PCR, and TCRdb holds only the in-frame ones, with some missing. Among roughly 180,000 clones listed, 80% were seen once. The J gene is TRBJ1-4, the V gene TRBV27, with 9 bases aligning to TRBD1. Sample: PBMCs. The clonotype originates from a woman in her forties or fifties in good health and CMV-seropositive. In DNA, the CDR3 is TGTGCCAGCAGATGGACAGGGGTCGGGGAAAAACTGTTTTTT. Translation gives CASRWTGVGEKLFF.